This TCR beta chain was captured in a study of blood T cell repertoires in COVID-19. This clone was seen once. Original handling: Estimated nucleated cell counts came from reference gene primer amplification. Some clones are missing from TCRdb's copy, which holds only in-frame ones; the method was immunoSEQ multiplex PCR. V, J and clone size are taken as reported in that table, and D and trimming were inferred from the DNA itself. The sample comprises 200,000 to 250,000 clones, around nine tenths of which are singletons, and roughly 2.5% rests with the top ten. The V and J ends lost 4 bases and 2 bases, in that order; junction bases with no gene match: 7. Germline CDR1 reads SQVTM; CDR2 reads ANQGSEA. The CDR3 has 14 residues.

The V and J genes are TRBV29-1 and TRBJ2-7; 8 nucleotides line up with TRBD2. The specimen sequenced was peripheral blood. The TCR comes from an older woman with acute or convalescent COVID-19. CDR3 residues: CSVVSSGSPYEQYF. DNA of the CDR3: TGCAGCGTTGTCTCAAGCGGGAGTCCCTACGAGCAGTACTTC.